The 3 T cell receptor beta chains listed next were all sequenced from one sample in a study of blood T cell repertoires in COVID-19. Assay: immunoSEQ multiplex PCR; the TCRdb copy retains only in-frame clones and omits some. This table holds approximately 300,000 clones, 80% to 90% found once. The sequencing input was PBMCs or T cells enriched from blood (not recorded which). These receptors were taken from a woman aged 18-30 years who had recovered from COVID-19.

This chain links TRBV7-9 with TRBJ2-7, with a weak D call TRBD1 (6 bases). From germline, CDR1 is SEHNR and CDR2 FQNEAQ (reference sequence). V was trimmed by 4 bases and J by 7 bases, leaving 17 bases between them. The CDR3 contains 14 residues. For the CDR3, the DNA is TGTGCCAGCAGCTCTGACAGGACCCGAGGGGAGCAGTACTTC. Protein: CASSSDRTRGEQYF.

The chain combines TRBV27 with TRBJ1-2, with TRBD1 matching 8 bases. The V and J ends lost 0 bases and 2 bases, in that order; junction bases with no gene match: 2. This CDR3 region has 15 residues. The germline gives CDR1 MNHEY, CDR2 SMNVEV (reference sequence). CDR3 amino acids: CASSLSQGANYGYTF. CDR3 DNA: TGTGCCAGCAGTTTATCGCAGGGGGCCAACTATGGCTACACCTTC.

This clone was picked up one time. The chain uses TRBV28 and TRBJ2-7, with a weak D call TRBD2 (5 bases). The germline CDR1 and CDR2 sequences are MDHEN and SYDVKM. Trimming left V 6 bases short and J 0 bases short, with 18 bases between. This CDR3 is 16 amino acids long. CDR3 nucleotide sequence: TGTGCCAGCAGCACGGCGGGCAGCGCCAACTCCTACGAGCAGTACTTC. Amino acid sequence: CASSTAGSANSYEQYF.